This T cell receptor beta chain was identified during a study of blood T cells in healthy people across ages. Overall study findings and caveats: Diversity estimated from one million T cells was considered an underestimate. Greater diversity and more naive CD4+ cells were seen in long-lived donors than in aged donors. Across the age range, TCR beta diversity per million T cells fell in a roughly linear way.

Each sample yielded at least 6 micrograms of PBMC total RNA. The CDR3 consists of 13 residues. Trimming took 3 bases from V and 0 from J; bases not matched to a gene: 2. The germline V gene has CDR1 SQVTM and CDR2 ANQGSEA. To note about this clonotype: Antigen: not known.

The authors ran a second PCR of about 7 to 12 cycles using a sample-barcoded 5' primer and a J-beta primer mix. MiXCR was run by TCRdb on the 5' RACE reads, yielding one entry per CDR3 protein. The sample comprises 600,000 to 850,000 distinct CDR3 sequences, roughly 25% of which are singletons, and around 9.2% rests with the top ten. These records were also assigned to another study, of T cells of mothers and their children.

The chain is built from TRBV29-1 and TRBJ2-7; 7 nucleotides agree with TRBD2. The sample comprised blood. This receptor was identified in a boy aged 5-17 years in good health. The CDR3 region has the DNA TGCAGCGTTGAGGGGACTACCTCCTACGAGCAGTACTTC. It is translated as CSVEGTTSYEQYF.